The 28 T cell receptor beta chains below come from one sample, sequenced in a study of PD-L1 blockade in urothelial cancer (dated by TCRdb to 2015 to 2018). Libraries were made using the immunoSEQ multiplex PCR assay. This immuneACCESS table, as held by TCRdb, lists in-frame sequences with V and J called but not all clones. Of the missing ones, under half trace to an unresolved V gene in checked studies; the others have no known cause. The sample data list tens of thousands of clones, and around 83% of these were observed just once. The ten biggest clones cover roughly a sixth of the sample. Sequencing used PBMCs, obtained around atezolizumab (anti-PD-L1) treatment. These receptors were taken from a man in his sixties with urothelial cancer.

The chain recombines TRBV5-1 with TRBJ2-6, with D maybe TRBD1 (6 bases). The CDR3 loop spans 16 amino acids. Germline values: CDR1 SGHRS, CDR2 YFSETQ. The V end was cut by 4 bases, the J end by 0 bases, with 11 bases between. DNA for the CDR3: TGCGCCAGCAGCCGACAGGAGAGCTCTGGGGCCAACGTCCTGACTTTC. Translated, it gives CASSRQESSGANVLTF. Full variable domain (remainder filled in from reference TRBV5-1 and TRBJ2-6): KAGVTQTPRYLIKTRGQQVTLSCSPISGHRSVSWYQQTPGQGLQFLFEYFSETQRNKGNFPGRFSGRQFSNSRSEMNVSTLELGDSALYLCASSRQESSGANVLTFGAGSRLTVL.

The chain couples TRBV10-2 to TRBJ2-2, with 10 bases fitting TRBD1. Unmatched junction bases numbered 5, after V lost 6 bases and J lost 7 bases. Germline CDR1 reads WSHSY; CDR2 reads SAAADI. This CDR3 is 14 amino acids long. Here the CDR3 DNA reads TGCGCCAGCAGCAGGGACAGGGGCATCGGGGAGCTGTTTTTT. This translates into CASSRDRGIGELFF.

The rearrangement links TRBV28 to TRBJ2-1; the match to TRBD2 covers 9 bases. Germline lookup yields CDR1 MDHEN and CDR2 SYDVKM. Trimming removed 5 bases from V and 9 bases from J; junction bases left unmatched: 8. The CDR3 has 14 amino acids. CDR3 amino acids: CASSDIAGAVEQFF. The CDR3 DNA reads as TGTGCCAGCAGTGACATAGCGGGAGCGGTTGAGCAGTTCTTC.

The chain uses TRBV5-1 and TRBJ1-2; perhaps TRBD1 as D (5 bases). V lost 1 base and J 6 bases, leaving 10 bases between the germline ends. The CDR3 is made up of 13 amino acids. The germline V gene has CDR1 SGHRS and CDR2 YFSETQ. The CDR3 DNA follows: TGCGCCAGCAGCTTGCAGGCAGGGAATGGCTACACCTTC. Encoded protein: CASSLQAGNGYTF. The whole variable domain, filled in from reference TRBV5-1 and TRBJ1-2, reads KAGVTQTPRYLIKTRGQQVTLSCSPISGHRSVSWYQQTPGQGLQFLFEYFSETQRNKGNFPGRFSGRQFSNSRSEMNVSTLELGDSALYLCASSLQAGNGYTFGSGTRLTVV.

This chain uses TRBV19 with TRBJ2-7; D might be TRBD1 (6 bases). With 4 bases removed from V and 4 bases from J, the gap between germline ends came to 17 bases. The germline V gene has CDR1 LNHDA and CDR2 SQIVND (reference sequence). This CDR3 region has 15 residues. CDR3 in amino acids: CASSTRTAFMYEQYF. DNA of the CDR3: TGTGCCAGTAGTACCCGGACAGCGTTCATGTACGAGCAGTACTTC. Based on the CDR3 plus reference TRBV19 and TRBJ2-7, the full variable domain is DGGITQSPKYLFRKEGQNVTLSCEQNLNHDAMYWYRQDPGQGLRLIYYSQIVNDFQKGDIAEGYSVSREKKESFPLTVTSAQKNPTAFYLCASSTRTAFMYEQYFGPGTRLTVT.

This chain links TRBV7-2 with TRBJ2-7, with a weak D call TRBD1 (5 bases). This CDR3 is built from 15 residues. V shed 0 bases and J shed 3 bases, with 12 bases lying between them. Germline assignment: CDR1 SGHTA and CDR2 FQGNSA. Here the CDR3 reads CASSLAAGNNYEQYF. In nucleotides, the CDR3 is TGTGCCAGCAGCTTAGCCGCAGGGAACAACTACGAGCAGTACTTC.

This clone turned up a few times. The chain carries TRBV4-2 and TRBJ2-7; 9 bases are a match to TRBD2. This CDR3 contains 14 residues. Germline CDR1 is LGHNA and CDR2 is YNFKEQ. The V and J ends lost 1 base and 5 bases, in that order; junction bases with no gene match: 3. CDR3 DNA: TGTGCCAGCAGCCAAGGGACTAGCGAAAACGAGCAGTACTTC. This gives the protein CASSQGTSENEQYF.

This chain links TRBV29-1 with TRBJ2-5, with D tentatively TRBD2 (6 bases). The V gene's germline CDR1 is SQVTM and CDR2 ANQGSEA. Trimming removed 7 bases from V and 5 bases from J, with 11 bases in between. CDR3 length: 11 amino acids. In nucleotides, the CDR3 is TGCAGCGCTCAGGAGGGGGAGACCCAGTACTTC. Residues: CSAQEGETQYF.

The chain is built from TRBV7-6 and TRBJ2-3; no clear D gene. Germline values: CDR1 SGHVS, CDR2 FNYEAQ. Between the trimmed V and J ends, which lost 5 bases and 4 bases, there was a span of 19 bases. The CDR3 totals 16 residues. The CDR3 here is CASSLGPNLAADTQYF. The DNA for the CDR3 is TGTGCCAGCAGCCTCGGTCCGAACCTCGCTGCAGATACGCAGTATTTT.

This sequence joins TRBV29-1 and TRBJ1-4, with a tentative D call TRBD1 (5 bases). The CDR3 is 20 amino acids. Germline CDR1 and CDR2: SQVTM and ANQGSEA. The V end lost 4 bases, the J end lost 0 bases, and 27 bases lay between the germline ends. The DNA of the CDR3 is TGCAGCGTTGTCCCGACAGAAATCAAGGGTGGCCATGCAACTAATGAAAAACTGTTTTTT. Its protein product is CSVVPTEIKGGHATNEKLFF.

The chain couples TRBV29-1 to TRBJ2-1, with no clear D. CDR3 length equals 14 residues. V was shortened by 4 bases and J by 5 bases, with 15 bases between the two germline ends. From germline, CDR1 is SQVTM and CDR2 ANQGSEA. The DNA of the CDR3 is TGCAGCGTTGGACCTAGAATGCGGAACAATGAGCAGTTCTTC. This sequence encodes CSVGPRMRNNEQFF.

The chain couples TRBV9 to TRBJ2-7; 7 bases agree with TRBD2. This CDR3 contains 15 residues. V dropped 2 bases and J dropped 0; count of bases not matched to a gene: 5. Looked up from germline, CDR1 is SGDLS and CDR2 is YYNGEE. CDR3: CASSVGSGLSYEQYF. The CDR3 DNA sequence: TGTGCCAGCAGCGTGGGTAGCGGGCTCTCCTACGAGCAGTACTTC.

V gene TRBV19 combines with J gene TRBJ1-6; no reliable D call. CDR3 length equals 12 residues. V shed 5 bases and J shed 8 bases, with 7 bases lying between them. Germline-derived CDR1 and CDR2 are LNHDA and SQIVND (reference sequence). This CDR3 is CASSWPHSPLHF. The CDR3 DNA reads as TGTGCCAGTAGTTGGCCTCATTCACCCCTCCACTTT.

This clone was seen only once. V gene TRBV18 combines with J gene TRBJ1-1; no definite D call. V lost 6 bases, J lost 5 bases, and 22 bases lay in between. The germline V gene has CDR1 KGHSH and CDR2 LQKENI. The CDR3 is made up of 16 amino acids. CDR3 coding DNA: TGTGCCAGCTCTCCTCTTGAGACTAGGGTGGGTACTGAAGCTTTCTTT. Translating it yields CASSPLETRVGTEAFF.

V usage is TRBV4-3 and J usage is TRBJ2-1; 7 bases match TRBD2. The CDR3 covers 16 residues. The V segment lost 2 bases and the J segment 4 bases; nucleotides outside the gene matches: 8. The germline CDR1 and CDR2 sequences are LGHNA and YSLEER. The CDR3 reads CASSQPTSEGYNEQFF. The CDR3 bases are TGCGCCAGCAGCCAACCTACTAGCGAAGGGTACAATGAGCAGTTCTTC.

The rearrangement uses TRBV9 and TRBJ2-5; possible D gene TRBD1, 6 bases. The CDR3 runs 14 residues. Germline V lookup: CDR1 SGDLS, CDR2 YYNGEE. Trimming removed 4 bases from V and 0 bases from J, with 10 bases in between. CDR3 amino acids: CASSPGTYQETQYF. CDR3 nucleotides: TGTGCCAGCAGCCCCGGGACATACCAAGAGACCCAGTACTTC.

The CDR3 sequence: CASSLNAETQYF. Here the CDR3 DNA reads TGTGCCAGCAGCTTAAACGCGGAGACCCAGTACTTC. The chain couples TRBV7-2 to TRBJ2-5; no clear D gene. CDR1 and CDR2 from the germline V gene are SGHTA and FQGNSA. The CDR3 is 12 amino acids. V lost 2 bases and J 5 bases, leaving 6 bases between the germline ends.

J is TRBJ2-3 and V is TRBV27, with TRBD2 matching 8 bases. Trimming removed 2 bases from V and 6 bases from J; junction bases left unmatched: 7. Germline V gene sequence: CDR1 MNHEY, CDR2 SMNVEV (reference sequence). CDR3 length: 15 amino acids. CDR3 coding DNA: TGTGCCAGCAGTTTAGTGCGGGAGGAGGGGGATACGCAGTATTTT. Translating it yields CASSLVREEGDTQYF.

This chain connects TRBV15 to TRBJ2-1, with 12 positions matching TRBD2. CDR3 length: 15 amino acids. Germline V gene data show CDR1 as LNHNV and CDR2 as YYDKDF (reference sequence). The trim removed 1 base at V and 8 bases at J, leaving 3 bases unmatched. The chain's CDR3 is CATSRGLAGDDEQFF. In DNA, the CDR3 is TGTGCCACCAGCAGAGGACTAGCGGGAGACGATGAGCAGTTCTTC.

This chain connects TRBV10-3 to TRBJ2-7, with 9 bases fitting TRBD1. CDR3 size: 12 residues. CDR1 and CDR2 from the germline V gene are ENHRY and SYGVKD. The junction had 1 base not matched to a gene; V was cut back by 4 bases and J by 6 bases. The CDR3 bases are TGTGCCATCAGTGGGACAGGGGTCGAGCAGTACTTC. Translating gives CAISGTGVEQYF.

The CDR3 reads CASSLGGTWNTEAFF. CDR3 coding DNA: TGTGCCAGCAGTTTAGGGGGGACGTGGAACACTGAAGCTTTCTTT. The chain carries TRBV28 and TRBJ1-1; D may be TRBD1 (5 bases). CDR1 and CDR2 (germline): MDHEN, SYDVKM. The CDR3 has 15 amino acids. Trimming took off 2 bases at V and 1 base at J, with 11 bases between the two ends.

This chain connects TRBV29-1 to TRBJ2-7; D is unclear. The CDR3 extends over 14 amino acids. V lost 2 bases and J 2 bases, leaving 13 bases between the germline ends. CDR1 SQVTM and CDR2 ANQGSEA come from the germline V gene. CDR3 in amino acids: CSVEKSGSPYEQYF. Here the CDR3 DNA reads TGCAGCGTTGAAAAGTCAGGATCTCCCTACGAGCAGTACTTC.

There are a few counts of this clone. This chain connects TRBV5-1 to TRBJ1-2, with D possibly TRBD1 on 6 matching bases. Trimming took 4 bases from V and 6 from J, leaving 13 bases between them. This CDR3 comprises 13 residues. The germline V gene encodes CDR1 SGHRS and CDR2 YFSETQ. CDR3 DNA sequence: TGCGCCAGCAGCGGCACAGGGTCCAATGGCTACACCTTC. It encodes CASSGTGSNGYTF.

The rearrangement uses TRBV11-2 and TRBJ2-5; D might be TRBD2 (7 bases). In germline, CDR1 is SGHAT, CDR2 FQNNGV. There are 15 residues in the CDR3. V gave up 3 bases and J gave up 5 bases, with 16 bases separating them. CDR3 DNA: TGTGCCAGCAGCTTGGCGCGGGGGCCCGGCGAGACCCAGTACTTC. It translates to CASSLARGPGETQYF.

The chain combines TRBV6-1 with TRBJ2-5, with D tentatively TRBD1 (6 bases). Germline lookup yields CDR1 MNHNS and CDR2 SASEGT. V dropped 6 bases and J dropped 5 bases, with 13 bases sitting between them. This CDR3 region has 13 residues. The CDR3 loop is CASSQGRGETQYF. The CDR3 nucleotides read TGTGCCAGCAGCCAGGGTAGGGGGGAGACCCAGTACTTC.

V is TRBV19 and J is TRBJ2-3; TRBD2 is a possible D gene (6 bases). Germline CDR1 is LNHDA and CDR2 is SQIVND (reference sequence). V was pared by 5 bases and J by 6 bases, with 15 bases between. The CDR3 totals 14 residues. The CDR3 DNA sequence: TGTGCCAGTAGTCTACAGGTCGGGGGTGATACGCAGTATTTT. Protein: CASSLQVGGDTQYF.

The chain carries TRBV5-1 and TRBJ2-1, with 7 bases that match TRBD2. The CDR3 runs 13 residues. CDR1 and CDR2 (germline): SGHRS, YFSETQ. V gave up 3 bases and J gave up 8 bases; unmatched junction bases: 5. The CDR3 DNA sequence: TGCGCCAGCAGCTGGCGGGAGACCTATGAGCAGTTCTTC. Its protein product is CASSWRETYEQFF.

The CDR3 loop reads CASSIQNTEAFF. DNA for the CDR3: TGTGCCAGTAGTATCCAGAACACTGAAGCTTTCTTT. This rearrangement joins TRBV19 to TRBJ1-1; no firm D call. CDR3 length: 12 amino acids. Looked up from germline, CDR1 is LNHDA and CDR2 is SQIVND (reference sequence). Deletions cut 3 bases from V and 1 base from J, with 3 bases between.